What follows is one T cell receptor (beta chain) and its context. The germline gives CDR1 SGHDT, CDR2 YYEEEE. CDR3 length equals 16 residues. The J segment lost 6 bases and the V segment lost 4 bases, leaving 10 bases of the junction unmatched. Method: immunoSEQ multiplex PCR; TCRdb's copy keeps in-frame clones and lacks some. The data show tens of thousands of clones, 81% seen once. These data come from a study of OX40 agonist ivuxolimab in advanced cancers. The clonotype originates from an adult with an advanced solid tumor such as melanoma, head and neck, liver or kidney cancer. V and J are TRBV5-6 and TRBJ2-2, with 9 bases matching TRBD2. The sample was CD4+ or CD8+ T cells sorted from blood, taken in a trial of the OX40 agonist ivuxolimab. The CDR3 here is CASSVGLADVPGELFF. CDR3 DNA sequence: TGTGCCAGCAGCGTGGGACTAGCAGACGTTCCCGGGGAGCTGTTTTTT.